This T cell receptor (beta chain) was identified during a study of cytomegalovirus exposure and HLA in healthy donors. As for the study in general: Earlier, 150 million to 200 million T cells were analyzed, and 117 million unique TCR beta sequences were found among them. General study results and limits: Researchers reported in a later analysis that common viral pathogens appeared linked to several top clusters.

Note on this clone: The antigen is unknown.

Primers: 60 Vbeta forward and 13 Jbeta reverse. Data came from immunoSEQ multiplex PCR; TCRdb stores just in-frame clones and leaves some out. The sample table includes about 110,000 clones. CDR1 LNHDA and CDR2 SQIVND come from the germline V gene (reference sequence). V shed 8 bases and J 6 bases; nucleotides not matched to a gene: 16. This CDR3 has 18 amino acids. Input material: PBMCs. The chain combines TRBV19 with TRBJ2-1; 13 bases fit TRBD2. The sequence came from a man aged 45-65 years in good health and CMV-seronegative. In nucleotides, the CDR3 is TGTGCCAGTTCCTTACGCGAACTAGCGGGGGGGATCCGCAATGAGCAGTTCTTC. It encodes CASSLRELAGGIRNEQFF.